Included here is one TCR beta chain sequence, with context. The data were obtained in a study of blood T cell repertoires in COVID-19. Study context: Sources were T cells, B-cell-depleted T cells, or PBMCs; the material itself was cDNA or gDNA.

V shed 2 bases and J shed 4 bases, with 14 bases lying between them. This CDR3 comprises 15 residues. Germline V gene data show CDR1 as SEHNR and CDR2 as FQNEAQ (reference sequence). The method was immunoSEQ multiplex PCR; TCRdb's version includes in-frame clones alone and lacks a portion of them. The sample lists tens of thousands of clones; approximately 80% were seen once. The sample consisted of peripheral blood. This chain links TRBV7-9 with TRBJ2-5; no reliable D call. This sequence originates from a human donor in a cohort sampled during active COVID-19. The CDR3 nucleotides are TGTGCCAGCAGCTTAAACGCAGGTCGCGCAGAGACCCAGTACTTC. Its protein is CASSLNAGRAETQYF. The full variable domain, in which reference TRBV7-9 and TRBJ2-5 provide the parts outside the CDR3, is DTGVSQNPRHKITKRGQNVTFRCDPISEHNRLYWYRQTLGQGPEFLTYFQNEAQLEKSRLLSDRFSAERPKGSFSTLEIQRTEQGDSAMYLCASSLNAGRAETQYFGPGTRLLVL.